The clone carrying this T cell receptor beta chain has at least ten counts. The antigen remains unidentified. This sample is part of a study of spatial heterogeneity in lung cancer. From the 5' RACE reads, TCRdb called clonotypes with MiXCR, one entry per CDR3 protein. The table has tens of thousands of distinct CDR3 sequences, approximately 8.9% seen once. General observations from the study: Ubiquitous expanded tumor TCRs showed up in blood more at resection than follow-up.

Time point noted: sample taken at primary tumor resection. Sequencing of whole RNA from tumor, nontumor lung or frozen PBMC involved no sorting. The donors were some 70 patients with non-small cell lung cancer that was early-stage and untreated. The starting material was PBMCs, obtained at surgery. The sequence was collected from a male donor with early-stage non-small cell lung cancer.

CDR3 coding DNA: TGTGCCAGCAGCCAAGCCCGTGGGGTTGGGTCACCCCTCCACTTT. Its translation: CASSQARGVGSPLHF. The chain employs TRBV14 and TRBJ1-6; D remains ambiguous. The CDR3 has 15 residues. V lost 1 base to trimming and J lost 10 bases, with 14 bases between them. Germline V gene lookup returns CDR1 SGHDN and CDR2 FVKESK. The full variable domain, completed using reference TRBV14 and TRBJ1-6, is EAGVTQFPSHSVIEKGQTVTLRCDPISGHDNLYWYRRVMGKEIKFLLHFVKESKQDESGMPNNRFLAERTGGTYSTLKVQPAELEDSGVYFCASSQARGVGSPLHFGNGTRLTVT.